This T cell receptor beta chain was recovered during a study of blood T cell repertoires in COVID-19. Study context: There were acute and convalescent COVID-19 samples, and they came from the United States, Italy and Spain.

In the original workflow: Reference gene primer amplification gave nucleated cell count estimates. Clones were sequenced by immunoSEQ multiplex PCR, and TCRdb holds only the in-frame ones, with some missing. The V and J calls and clone size come from that table; D and trimming were worked out from the DNA. The sample has approximately 250,000 clones, about 89% seen once. Looked up from germline, CDR1 is LNHDA and CDR2 is SQIVND (reference sequence). The CDR3 is made up of 15 amino acids. V was clipped by 5 bases and J by 0 bases, with 11 bases between them. The source material was peripheral blood. The V call is TRBV19, the J call TRBJ2-1; D remains ambiguous. The TCR comes from a woman aged 60-75 years who had recovered from COVID-19. CDR3 sequence (DNA): TGTGCCAGTAGTTTTACAGCCTTCTCCTACAATGAGCAGTTCTTC. This translates into CASSFTAFSYNEQFF. Supplemented by reference TRBV19 and TRBJ2-1, the full variable domain reads DGGITQSPKYLFRKEGQNVTLSCEQNLNHDAMYWYRQDPGQGLRLIYYSQIVNDFQKGDIAEGYSVSREKKESFPLTVTSAQKNPTAFYLCASSFTAFSYNEQFFGPGTRLTVL.